This note documents a single T cell receptor beta chain sequence. Its target is not known. This sample is drawn from a study of OX40 agonist ivuxolimab in advanced cancers. Study information: A male proportion of over 75% was recorded, with mean age approximately 56 years and range roughly 23 to 79. Patients achieving partial responses numbered three: one hepatocellular carcinoma case and two cutaneous melanoma cases.

Germline V gene sequence: CDR1 SNHLY, CDR2 FYNNEI. The V gene end was trimmed by 1 base and the J gene end by 6 bases; junction bases not matched to a gene: 6. CDR3 length: 16 amino acids. Points from the study as a whole: Partial responders at 0.1-3.0 mg/kg had among the lowest clonal expansion.

The table came from immunoSEQ multiplex PCR; TCRdb's copy has only in-frame clones and leaves some out. The sample has tens of thousands of clones, around 87% seen once; the top ten hold around 1%. The source was CD4+ or CD8+ T cells sorted from blood, collected in a trial of the OX40 agonist ivuxolimab. The sequence was obtained from an adult with an advanced solid tumor such as melanoma, head and neck, liver or kidney cancer. The V and J genes are TRBV2 and TRBJ1-4; 9 bases agree with TRBD1. CDR3: CASSEGDRVPYEKLFF. In nucleotides, the CDR3 is TGTGCCAGCAGTGAAGGGGACAGGGTCCCGTATGAAAAACTGTTTTTT.